What follows describes a single T cell receptor (beta chain). Its specificity is not known. The sample belongs to a study of shared clonotypes between healthy human individuals. Using immunoSEQ multiplex PCR, the repertoire was profiled, and TCRdb retains in-frame clones only, with some absent. The table lists roughly 400,000 clones, just over 95% of them singletons. Whole-study results and caveats: Naive subsets, compared against memory subsets, generally had larger estimated richness values. Shared clonotypes across all four donors exceeded non-shared ones in generation probability.

CD8 memory merged CD45RO+ cells and CCR7-negative CD45RA+ TemRA cells into one population. Germline-derived CDR1 and CDR2 are MNHEY and SVGAGI. V lost 0 bases, J lost 3 bases, and 12 bases lay in between. The CDR3 consists of 16 residues. This receptor was taken from a man under 40 in good health. The chain joins TRBV6-5 to TRBJ1-3; D ambiguous. Sequencing used memory CD8+ T cells sorted from blood. The subset was: CD45RO+ cells pooled with CCR7-negative TemRA cells. CDR3 region: CASSYSRLGLGNTIYF. The CDR3 nucleotides are TGTGCCAGCAGTTACTCCCGACTGGGTCTTGGAAACACCATATATTTT.